These 28 T cell receptor beta chains were all obtained from the same sample, sequenced in a study of OX40 agonist ivuxolimab in advanced cancers. Profiled with immunoSEQ multiplex PCR; TCRdb holds only in-frame clones, not every one. This sample yields around 55,000 clones, of which about 88% are seen a single time; 9% to 15% belongs to the top ten. The source was CD4+ or CD8+ T cells sorted from blood, collected in a trial of the OX40 agonist ivuxolimab. The receptors were sampled from an adult with an advanced solid tumor such as melanoma, head and neck, liver or kidney cancer.

This chain uses TRBV7-9 with TRBJ2-1, with D perhaps TRBD1 or TRBD2 (5 bases each). The CDR3 extends over 12 amino acids. Looked up from germline, CDR1 is SEHNR and CDR2 is FQNEAQ (reference sequence). V dropped 2 bases and J dropped 9 bases, with 8 bases sitting between them. The DNA of the CDR3 is TGTGCCAGCAGCTTATGGGACGGTGAGCAGTTCTTC. This gives the protein CASSLWDGEQFF.

The rearrangement links TRBV4-1 to TRBJ1-4; possibly TRBD1 for D (6 bases). The CDR3 is made up of 17 amino acids. Trimming stripped 1 base from V and 4 bases from J, with 16 bases between. CDR1 and CDR2 (germline): MGHRA, YSYEKL. CDR3 sequence reads: CASSQVGGGPVNEKLFF. In nucleotides, the CDR3 is TGCGCCAGCAGCCAAGTAGGGGGAGGCCCAGTTAATGAAAAACTGTTTTTT.

V gene TRBV4-3 combines with J gene TRBJ2-1; 10 bases are a match to TRBD2. The trim removed 4 bases at V and 9 bases at J, leaving 12 bases unmatched. This CDR3 comprises 16 residues. Per the germline V gene, CDR1 is LGHNA and CDR2 is YSLEER. The CDR3 nucleotides read TGCGCCAGCAGCCCGACGGCAGCGGGAGGGCCCCTTGAGCAGTTCTTC. This gives the protein CASSPTAAGGPLEQFF.

The DNA of the CDR3 is TGTGCCAGTAGTACAGATAGCGGGAGGTTTGAAGAGCAGTACTTC. Its translation is CASSTDSGRFEEQYF. The chain is built from TRBV19 and TRBJ2-7, with 10 positions matching TRBD2. Germline V gene lookup returns CDR1 LNHDA and CDR2 SQIVND (reference sequence). Trimming took 4 bases from V and 7 from J; bases not matched to a gene: 10. This CDR3 spans 15 amino acids. Using reference TRBV19 and TRBJ2-7 for the parts outside the CDR3, the full variable domain is DGGITQSPKYLFRKEGQNVTLSCEQNLNHDAMYWYRQDPGQGLRLIYYSQIVNDFQKGDIAEGYSVSREKKESFPLTVTSAQKNPTAFYLCASSTDSGRFEEQYFGPGTRLTVT.

The genes are TRBV2 and TRBJ2-1; 7 bases are shared with TRBD2. V gave up 3 bases and J gave up 7 bases; unmatched junction bases: 12. This CDR3 has 16 residues. CDR1 and CDR2 (germline): SNHLY, FYNNEI. As DNA, the CDR3 is TGTGCCAGCAGTGAGCGGCGGGAGAGCCTTTTGAATGAGCAGTTCTTC. Protein product: CASSERRESLLNEQFF.

V and J are TRBV13 and TRBJ2-7, with 12 bases identical to TRBD2. The length of the CDR3 is 16 residues. Trimming at V came to 3 bases and at J to 6 bases, leaving 9 bases not matched to a gene. Per the germline V gene, CDR1 is PRHDT and CDR2 is FYEKMQ (reference sequence). The CDR3 loop reads CASSLVRTSGMSEQYF. The CDR3 bases are TGTGCCAGCAGCTTGGTTAGGACTAGCGGGATGAGCGAGCAGTACTTC.

The chain recombines TRBV7-8 with TRBJ1-2; possibly TRBD1 for D (6 bases). V was cut by 2 bases and J by 6 bases, with 19 bases left in between. The germline V gene has CDR1 SGHVS and CDR2 FQNEAQ. This CDR3 region has 16 residues. The CDR3 sequence: CASSLLAGHTSDGYTF. The CDR3 bases are TGTGCCAGCAGCTTATTGGCGGGACATACCTCTGATGGCTACACCTTC.

V gene TRBV19 combines with J gene TRBJ2-1, with TRBD2 matching 7 bases. Germline loops: CDR1 LNHDA, CDR2 SQIVND (reference sequence). V was pared by 9 bases and J by 6 bases, with 11 bases of the junction left unmatched. The CDR3 has 14 residues. The CDR3 nucleotides read TGTGCCAGCGGAACTAGCGCCTGGGCCAATGAGCAGTTCTTC. This gives the protein CASGTSAWANEQFF.

V gene TRBV19 combines with J gene TRBJ1-5, with unresolved D. Trimming left V 9 bases short and J 2 bases short, with 14 bases between. There are 14 residues in the CDR3. Per the germline V gene, CDR1 is LNHDA and CDR2 is SQIVND (reference sequence). The CDR3 region is CARGMVVGNQPQHF. CDR3 in DNA: TGTGCCAGGGGGATGGTAGTCGGCAATCAGCCCCAGCATTTT.

The V and J genes are TRBV14 and TRBJ1-1; 8 bases line up with TRBD1. The CDR3 consists of 16 residues. Trimming at V came to 5 bases and at J to 4 bases, leaving 12 bases not matched to a gene. The germline gives CDR1 SGHDN, CDR2 FVKESK. CDR3 sequence (DNA): TGTGCCAGCAGCAACCGGGACAGGCCTTCGAGCACTGAAGCTTTCTTT. This gives the protein CASSNRDRPSSTEAFF. Together with reference TRBV14 and TRBJ1-1, the CDR3 gives the full variable domain: EAGVTQFPSHSVIEKGQTVTLRCDPISGHDNLYWYRRVMGKEIKFLLHFVKESKQDESGMPNNRFLAERTGGTYSTLKVQPAELEDSGVYFCASSNRDRPSSTEAFFGQGTRLTVV.

This clone turned up a few times. This chain links TRBV7-6 with TRBJ2-3; TRBD2 might be the D (5 bases). The CDR3 covers 18 residues. Germline V gene sequence: CDR1 SGHVS, CDR2 FNYEAQ. Trimming took off 5 bases at V and 3 bases at J, with 24 bases between the two ends. The CDR3 protein is CASSPKAPGGRVTDTQYF. The CDR3 coding sequence is TGTGCCAGCAGCCCGAAGGCGCCGGGCGGGCGAGTGACAGATACGCAGTATTTT.

V usage is TRBV4-2 and J usage is TRBJ1-3; D remains unclear. V shed 0 bases and J shed 0 bases, with 9 bases lying between them. This CDR3 has 16 amino acids. CDR1 is LGHNA and CDR2 is YNFKEQ in the germline V gene. CDR3 coding DNA: TGTGCCAGCAGCCAAGATCCCGGGAGCTCTGGAAACACCATATATTTT. Translation: CASSQDPGSSGNTIYF.

This chain links TRBV27 with TRBJ1-1, with 8 positions matching TRBD1. The CDR3 has 16 amino acids. V lost 8 bases, J lost 5 bases, and 16 bases stayed unmatched. CDR1 and CDR2 (germline): MNHEY, SMNVEV (reference sequence). The CDR3 nucleotides read TGTGCCAGCTCGAGGCAGGGGGCAATAGGAGGAACTGAAGCTTTCTTT. Amino acids: CASSRQGAIGGTEAFF.

The chain has TRBV13 and TRBJ2-1, with TRBD1 matching 7 bases. This CDR3 contains 15 residues. Germline-derived CDR1 and CDR2 are PRHDT and FYEKMQ (reference sequence). With V trimmed by 5 bases and J by 5 bases, 9 bases remained unmatched. This CDR3 reads CASSPPGTVNNEQFF. CDR3 coding DNA: TGTGCCAGCAGCCCTCCCGGGACAGTGAACAATGAGCAGTTCTTC.

This sequence joins TRBV19 and TRBJ2-4, with D possibly being TRBD2 (6 bases). Trimming pared 7 bases from V and 2 bases from J, leaving 21 bases between. Germline V gene sequence: CDR1 LNHDA, CDR2 SQIVND (reference sequence). This CDR3 contains 17 residues. Here the CDR3 reads CASTPFVPGDPKNIQYF. The CDR3 nucleotides are TGTGCCAGTACCCCTTTCGTCCCGGGAGATCCCAAAAACATTCAGTACTTC.

V and J are TRBV6-6 and TRBJ1-2; no firm D call. Trimming stripped 0 bases from V and 8 bases from J, with 10 bases between. The CDR3 consists of 13 residues. The germline CDR1 and CDR2 sequences are MNHNY and SVGAGI (reference sequence). CDR3 protein: CASSYSIAEGYTF. CDR3 bases: TGTGCCAGCAGTTACTCGATAGCCGAGGGCTACACCTTC.

The chain links TRBV4-3 to TRBJ2-4, with D possibly TRBD1 on 6 matching bases. This CDR3 is built from 17 residues. CDR1 and CDR2 (germline): LGHNA, YSLEER. Trimming pared 0 bases from V and 1 base from J, leaving 13 bases between. The CDR3 protein is CASSQEADRWAKNIQYF. The CDR3 DNA is TGCGCCAGCAGCCAAGAAGCTGACAGGTGGGCCAAAAACATTCAGTACTTC.

The chain carries TRBV5-5 and TRBJ2-7; 13 bases agree with TRBD2. The CDR3 length is 14 residues. The V gene's germline CDR1 is SGHKS and CDR2 YYEKEE (reference sequence). The J segment lost 5 bases and the V segment lost 4 bases, leaving 3 bases of the junction unmatched. CDR3 amino acids: CASSGTSGTHEQYV. The CDR3 nucleotides are TGTGCCAGCAGCGGGACTAGCGGGACCCACGAGCAGTACGTC.

This clone was seen a handful of times. This CDR3 is CASSHQEVNTEAFF. The CDR3 bases are TGTGCCAGCAGCCACCAGGAGGTGAACACTGAAGCTTTCTTT. The chain is built from TRBV28 and TRBJ1-1; D gene ambiguous. Germline V gene data show CDR1 as MDHEN and CDR2 as SYDVKM. The CDR3 loop spans 14 amino acids. V lost 6 bases, J lost 0 bases, and 11 bases lay in between. Combining the CDR3 with reference TRBV28 and TRBJ1-1 gives the whole variable domain DVKVTQSSRYLVKRTGEKVFLECVQDMDHENMFWYRQDPGLGLRLIYFSYDVKMKEKGDIPEGYSVSREKKERFSLILESASTNQTSMYLCASSHQEVNTEAFFGQGTRLTVV.

CDR3 amino acids: CASSLGGGVYEQYV. The CDR3 DNA reads as TGTGCCAGCAGCTTAGGCGGGGGGGTCTACGAGCAGTACGTC. The chain couples TRBV13 to TRBJ2-7; 8 nucleotides line up with TRBD2. This CDR3 is built from 14 residues. Germline loops: CDR1 PRHDT, CDR2 FYEKMQ (reference sequence). V lost 0 bases and J lost 3; bases outside the gene matches: 1.

This clone was detected only once. The V call is TRBV25-1, the J call TRBJ2-5; 12 bases are a match to TRBD2. This CDR3 spans 17 amino acids. CDR1 is MGHDK and CDR2 is SYGVNS in the germline V gene. After removal of 3 bases from V and 4 bases from J, the junction contained 9 bases not matched to a gene. CDR3 protein: CASSDPRGLAGRETQYF. The CDR3 DNA reads as TGTGCCAGCAGTGATCCCCGAGGACTAGCGGGGAGAGAGACCCAGTACTTC. The full variable domain, in which reference TRBV25-1 and TRBJ2-5 provide the parts outside the CDR3, is EADIYQTPRYLVIGTGKKITLECSQTMGHDKMYWYQQDPGMELHLIHYSYGVNSTEKGDLSSESTVSRIRTEHFPLTLESARPSHTSQYLCASSDPRGLAGRETQYFGPGTRLLVL.

The V gene is TRBV6-5, the J gene TRBJ2-1, with D unresolved. This CDR3 has 13 residues. Per germline, CDR1 MNHEY and CDR2 SVGAGI. The germline V and J ends were trimmed by 0 bases and 11 bases, with 11 bases remaining between them. The CDR3: CASSYSSKEKQFF. The CDR3 nucleotides read TGTGCCAGCAGTTACTCGAGTAAAGAGAAGCAGTTCTTC.

J is TRBJ2-3 and V is TRBV7-9, with D maybe TRBD2 (5 bases). Germline V gene data show CDR1 as SEHNR and CDR2 as FQNEAQ (reference sequence). Trimming shortened V by 0 bases and J by 4 bases, and 8 bases separated the two germline ends. This CDR3 comprises 14 residues. DNA for the CDR3: TGTGCCAGCAGCTTAGCGATCGGGGCAGATACGCAGTATTTT. Translation gives CASSLAIGADTQYF. Supplemented by reference TRBV7-9 and TRBJ2-3, the full variable domain reads DTGVSQNPRHKITKRGQNVTFRCDPISEHNRLYWYRQTLGQGPEFLTYFQNEAQLEKSRLLSDRFSAERPKGSFSTLEIQRTEQGDSAMYLCASSLAIGADTQYFGPGTRLTVL.

This chain uses TRBV6-6 with TRBJ2-1; 7 nucleotides align to TRBD2. The CDR3 consists of 13 residues. V was pared by 4 bases and J by 14 bases, with 11 bases of the junction left unmatched. CDR1 and CDR2 (germline): MNHNY, SVGAGI (reference sequence). The CDR3 region has the DNA TGTGCCAGCAGTTTTTCCCTGACTAGCCGGGAGTTCTTC. Translating gives CASSFSLTSREFF.

In this sample, this clone turned up once. CDR3 sequence (DNA): TGTGCCACCAGCAGAGCCCTGCTCGGTGTTGGCTACACCTTC. Translation: CATSRALLGVGYTF. The chain employs TRBV15 and TRBJ1-2; D is ambiguous. V was trimmed by 1 base and J by 7 bases, leaving 13 bases between them. The CDR3 runs to 14 residues. Per germline, CDR1 LNHNV and CDR2 YYDKDF (reference sequence).

The chain joins TRBV28 to TRBJ1-1, with D possibly matching TRBD1 (5 bases). The CDR3 consists of 15 residues. Germline V gene lookup returns CDR1 MDHEN and CDR2 SYDVKM. The V and J ends lost 3 bases and 1 base respectively, with 12 bases between them. CDR3 region: CASSFVSGTNTEAFF. CDR3 nucleotide sequence: TGTGCCAGCAGTTTTGTTTCCGGGACGAACACTGAAGCTTTCTTT.

This clone was observed once. V gene TRBV9 combines with J gene TRBJ2-7; TRBD2 agrees at 7 bases. V gave up 2 bases and J gave up 4 bases; unmatched junction bases: 6. This CDR3 region has 14 residues. Germline V CDR1 and CDR2: SGDLS, YYNGEE. CDR3: CASSVGGSGYEQYF. The CDR3, as DNA: TGTGCCAGCAGCGTTGGCGGGAGCGGGTACGAGCAGTACTTC. The whole variable domain, remainder taken from reference TRBV9 and TRBJ2-7, is DSGVTQTPKHLITATGQRVTLRCSPRSGDLSVYWYQQSLDQGLQFLIQYYNGEERAKGNILERFSAQQFPDLHSELNLSSLELGDSALYFCASSVGGSGYEQYFGPGTRLTVT.

About this clone: The junction departs from germline at one end; a sequencing error may be responsible. The V call is TRBV11-2, the J call TRBJ2-5; D call uncertain. This CDR3 contains 10 residues. Germline assignment: CDR1 SGHAT and CDR2 FQNNGV. The CDR3 loop is CASSLETQYF. DNA for the CDR3: TGTGCCAGCAGCCTAGAGACCCAGTACTTC.